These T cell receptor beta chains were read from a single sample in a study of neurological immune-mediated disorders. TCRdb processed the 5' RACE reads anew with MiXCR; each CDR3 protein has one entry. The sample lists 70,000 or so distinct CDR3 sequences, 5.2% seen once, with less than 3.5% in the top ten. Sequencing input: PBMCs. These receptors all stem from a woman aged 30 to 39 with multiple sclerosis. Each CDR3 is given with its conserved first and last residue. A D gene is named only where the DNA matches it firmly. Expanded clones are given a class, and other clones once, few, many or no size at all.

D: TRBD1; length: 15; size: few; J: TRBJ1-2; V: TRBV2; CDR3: CASSANTGVWGGYTF; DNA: TGTGCCAGCAGCGCGAACACAGGGGTATGGGGTGGCTACACCTTC
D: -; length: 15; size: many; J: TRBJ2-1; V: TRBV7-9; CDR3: CASSVVGGHYNEQFF; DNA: TGTGCCAGCAGCGTCGTCGGGGGACATTACAATGAGCAGTTCTTC
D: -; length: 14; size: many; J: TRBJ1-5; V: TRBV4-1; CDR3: CASSQEQLRQPQNF; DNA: TGCGCCAGCAGCCAGGAACAGCTGAGGCAGCCCCAGAATTTT
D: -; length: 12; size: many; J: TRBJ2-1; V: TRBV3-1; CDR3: CASSFPGNRQFF; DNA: TGTGCCAGCAGCTTTCCGGGAAATCGGCAGTTCTTC
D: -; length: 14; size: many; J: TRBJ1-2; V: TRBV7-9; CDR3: CASSLRGIIYGYTF; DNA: TGTGCCAGCAGCTTAAGGGGTATAATCTATGGCTACACCTTC
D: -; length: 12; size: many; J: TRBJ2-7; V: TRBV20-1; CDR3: CSARTGSYEQYF; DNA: TGCAGTGCCAGGACGGGGTCCTACGAGCAGTACTTC
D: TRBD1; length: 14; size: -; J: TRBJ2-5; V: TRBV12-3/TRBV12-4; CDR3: CASGPGGVQETQYF; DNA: TGTGCCAGCGGACCAGGGGGCGTTCAAGAGACCCAGTACTTC
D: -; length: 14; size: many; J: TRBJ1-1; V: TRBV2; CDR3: CASCPRTVNTEAFF; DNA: TGTGCCAGCTGCCCCCGGACAGTCAACACTGAAGCTTTCTTT
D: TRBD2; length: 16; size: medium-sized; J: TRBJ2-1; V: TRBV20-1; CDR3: CSADKSGTSLTNEQFF; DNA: TGCAGTGCTGACAAATCCGGGACTAGTCTTACGAATGAGCAGTTCTTC
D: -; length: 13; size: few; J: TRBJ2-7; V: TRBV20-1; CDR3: CRARHRTLDEQYF; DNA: TGCAGGGCTAGGCACCGTACTCTTGACGAGCAGTACTTC
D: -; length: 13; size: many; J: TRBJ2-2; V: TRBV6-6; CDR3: CASDGFNTGELFF; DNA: TGTGCCAGCGACGGGTTTAACACCGGGGAGCTGTTTTTT
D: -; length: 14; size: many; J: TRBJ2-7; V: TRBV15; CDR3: CATSRAVMTYEQYF; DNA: TGTGCCACCAGCAGAGCGGTTATGACCTACGAGCAGTACTTC
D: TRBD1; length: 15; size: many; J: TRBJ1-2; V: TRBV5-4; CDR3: CASSSTTGTGYGYTF; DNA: TGTGCCAGCAGCTCCACGACAGGGACAGGGTATGGCTACACCTTC
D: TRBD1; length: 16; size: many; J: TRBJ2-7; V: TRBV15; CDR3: CATRGPGTGGSYEQYF; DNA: TGTGCCACCAGAGGACCCGGGACAGGGGGCTCCTACGAGCAGTACTTC
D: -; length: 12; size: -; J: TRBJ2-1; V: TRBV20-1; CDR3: CSAEGGRVEQFF; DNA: TGCAGTGCAGAGGGAGGAAGGGTTGAGCAGTTCTTC
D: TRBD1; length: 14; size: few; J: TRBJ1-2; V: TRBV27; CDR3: CASRPDRERGGYTF; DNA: TGTGCCAGCAGGCCGGACAGGGAGAGGGGTGGCTACACCTTC
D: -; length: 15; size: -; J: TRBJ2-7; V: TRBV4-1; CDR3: CASSQLPGGFQEQYF; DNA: TGCGCCAGCAGCCAATTGCCGGGGGGCTTCCAAGAGCAGTACTTC
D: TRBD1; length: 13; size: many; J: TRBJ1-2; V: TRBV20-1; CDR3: CSAILTGGYGYTF; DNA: TGCAGTGCTATACTGACAGGGGGCTATGGCTACACCTTC
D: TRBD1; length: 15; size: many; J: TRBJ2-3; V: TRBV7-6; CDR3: CASSSSGTETDTQYF; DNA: TGTGCCAGCAGCTCTTCTGGGACAGAAACAGATACGCAGTATTTT
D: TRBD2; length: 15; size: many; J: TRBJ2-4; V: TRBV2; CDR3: CASSDSGVVLNIQYF; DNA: TGTGCCAGCAGTGATAGCGGGGTCGTTTTAAACATTCAGTACTTC
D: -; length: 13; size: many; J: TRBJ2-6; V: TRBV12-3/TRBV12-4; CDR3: CASSQERPGVLTF; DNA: TGTGCCAGCAGCCAGGAGAGGCCGGGCGTCCTGACTTTC
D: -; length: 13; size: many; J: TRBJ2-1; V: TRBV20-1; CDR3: CSAMWAGGNEQFF; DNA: TGCAGTGCTATGTGGGCAGGGGGGAATGAGCAGTTCTTC
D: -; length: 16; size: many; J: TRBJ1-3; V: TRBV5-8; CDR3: CASSLSPGFTGNTIYF; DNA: TGTGCCAGCAGCTTGTCTCCGGGATTCACTGGAAACACCATATATTTT
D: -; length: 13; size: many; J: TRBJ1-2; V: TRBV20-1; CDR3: CSATSSSYYGYTF; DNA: TGCAGTGCCACGAGCTCCAGTTACTATGGCTACACCTTC
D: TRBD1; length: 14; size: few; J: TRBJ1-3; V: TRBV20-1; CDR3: CSAGTVKSGNTIYF; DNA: TGCAGTGCGGGGACAGTTAAGTCTGGAAACACCATATATTTT
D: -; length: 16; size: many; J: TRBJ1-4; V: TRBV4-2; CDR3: CASSQEQSDIPGKLFF; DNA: TGTGCCAGCAGCCAAGAGCAATCTGATATACCAGGAAAACTGTTTTTT
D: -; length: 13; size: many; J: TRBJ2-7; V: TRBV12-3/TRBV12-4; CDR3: CASSRGAVDEQYF; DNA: TGTGCCAGCAGTCGGGGGGCGGTCGACGAGCAGTACTTC
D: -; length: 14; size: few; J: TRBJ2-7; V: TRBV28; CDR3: CASKGGGGSYEQYF; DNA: TGTGCCAGCAAAGGGGGAGGAGGCTCCTACGAGCAGTACTTC
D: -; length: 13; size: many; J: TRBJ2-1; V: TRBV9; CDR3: CASSVDGYNEQFF; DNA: TGTGCCAGCAGCGTAGACGGGTACAATGAGCAGTTCTTC
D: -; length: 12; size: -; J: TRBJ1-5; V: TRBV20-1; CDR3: CSASGGNQPQHF; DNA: TGCAGTGCTAGCGGTGGTAATCAGCCCCAGCATTTT
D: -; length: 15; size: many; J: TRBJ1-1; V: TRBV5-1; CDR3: CASSLAYRANTEAFF; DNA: TGCGCCAGCAGCTTGGCTTACAGGGCGAACACTGAAGCTTTCTTT
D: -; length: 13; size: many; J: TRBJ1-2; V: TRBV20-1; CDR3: CSASTDSGSGYTF; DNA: TGCAGTGCTAGTACGGATTCGGGGTCTGGCTACACCTTC
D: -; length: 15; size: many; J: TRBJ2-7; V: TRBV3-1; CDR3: CASSQGQNPYYEQYF; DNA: TGTGCCAGCAGCCAAGGGCAGAACCCTTACTACGAGCAGTACTTC
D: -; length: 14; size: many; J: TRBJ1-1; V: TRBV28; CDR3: CASSLGGSNTEAFF; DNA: TGTGCCAGCAGTTTGGGAGGTTCGAACACTGAAGCTTTCTTT
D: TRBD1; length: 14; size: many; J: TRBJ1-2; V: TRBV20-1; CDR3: CSARGRGQGLGYTF; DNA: TGCAGTGCTAGAGGCCGAGGACAGGGGTTAGGCTACACCTTC
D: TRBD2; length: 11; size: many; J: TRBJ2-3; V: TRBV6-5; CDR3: CASSLAGLQYF; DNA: TGTGCCAGCAGTTTAGCGGGGTTGCAGTATTTT
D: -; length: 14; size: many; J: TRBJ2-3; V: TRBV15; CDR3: CATGADLLTDTQYF; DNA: TGTGCCACCGGCGCGGACCTCCTCACAGATACGCAGTATTTT
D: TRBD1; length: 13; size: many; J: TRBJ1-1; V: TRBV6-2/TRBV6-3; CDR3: CASTETGEIEAFF; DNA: TGTGCCAGCACCGAAACAGGGGAGATTGAAGCTTTCTTT
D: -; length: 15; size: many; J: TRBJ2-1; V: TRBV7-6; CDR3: CASSFGGSSYNEQFF; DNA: TGTGCCAGCAGCTTCGGGGGCAGCTCCTACAATGAGCAGTTCTTC
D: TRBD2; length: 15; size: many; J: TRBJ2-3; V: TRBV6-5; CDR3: CASSPRGGEADTQYF; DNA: TGTGCCAGCAGCCCTCGGGGGGGCGAGGCAGATACGCAGTATTTT
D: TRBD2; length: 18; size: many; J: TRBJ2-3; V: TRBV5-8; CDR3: CASSLTYGLAGDEDTQYF; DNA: TGTGCCAGCAGTTTGACCTATGGACTAGCGGGGGACGAGGATACGCAGTATTTT
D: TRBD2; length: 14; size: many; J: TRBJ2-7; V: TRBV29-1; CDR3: CSVGGLAGGWEQYF; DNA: TGCAGCGTGGGCGGACTAGCGGGGGGCTGGGAGCAGTACTTC
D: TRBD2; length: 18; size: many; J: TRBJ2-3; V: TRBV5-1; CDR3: CASSLAYIGGGATDTQYF; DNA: TGCGCCAGCAGCTTGGCCTATATCGGCGGGGGGGCCACAGATACGCAGTATTTT
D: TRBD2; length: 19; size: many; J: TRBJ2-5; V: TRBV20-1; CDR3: CSARAVLTSGLAGYETQYF; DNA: TGCAGTGCTAGAGCTGTACTCACGTCAGGGCTAGCGGGCTATGAGACCCAGTACTTC
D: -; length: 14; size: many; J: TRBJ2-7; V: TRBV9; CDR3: CASSVWGPLYEQYF; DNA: TGTGCCAGCAGCGTGTGGGGGCCTCTCTACGAGCAGTACTTC
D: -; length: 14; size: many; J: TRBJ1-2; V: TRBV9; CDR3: CASSPSQGNYGYTF; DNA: TGTGCCAGCAGCCCAAGTCAGGGGAACTATGGCTACACCTTC
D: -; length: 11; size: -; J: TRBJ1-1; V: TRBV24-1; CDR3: CATRDGLGAFF; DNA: TGTGCCACCCGTGACGGGCTAGGAGCTTTCTTT
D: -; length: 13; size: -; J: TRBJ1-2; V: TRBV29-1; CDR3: CSVKVKGNYGYTF; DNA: TGCAGCGTCAAGGTGAAGGGGAACTATGGCTACACCTTC
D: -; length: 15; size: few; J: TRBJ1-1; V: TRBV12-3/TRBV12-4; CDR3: CASRPRGPRNTEAFF; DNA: TGTGCCAGCAGACCCCGGGGACCGAGGAACACTGAAGCTTTCTTT
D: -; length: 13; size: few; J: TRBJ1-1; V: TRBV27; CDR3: CASSYWRNTEAFF; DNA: TGTGCCAGCAGTTATTGGAGGAACACTGAAGCTTTCTTT
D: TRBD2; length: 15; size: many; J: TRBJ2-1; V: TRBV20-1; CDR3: CSGSTSGGTYNEQFF; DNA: TGCAGCGGCTCCACTAGCGGGGGGACCTACAATGAGCAGTTCTTC